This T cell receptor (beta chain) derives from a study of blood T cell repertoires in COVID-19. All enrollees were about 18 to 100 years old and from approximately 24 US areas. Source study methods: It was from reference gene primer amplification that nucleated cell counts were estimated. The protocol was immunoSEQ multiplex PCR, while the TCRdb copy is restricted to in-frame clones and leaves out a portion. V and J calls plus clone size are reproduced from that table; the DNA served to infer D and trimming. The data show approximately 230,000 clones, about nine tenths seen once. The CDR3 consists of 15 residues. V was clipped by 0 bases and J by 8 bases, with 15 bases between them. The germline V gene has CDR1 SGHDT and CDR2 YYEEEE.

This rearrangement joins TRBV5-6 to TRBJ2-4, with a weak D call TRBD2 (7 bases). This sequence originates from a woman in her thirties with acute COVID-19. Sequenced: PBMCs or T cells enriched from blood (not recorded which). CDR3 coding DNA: TGTGCCAGCAGCTTGGGTGGGGGGGCAACATACATTCAGTACTTC. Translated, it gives CASSLGGGATYIQYF. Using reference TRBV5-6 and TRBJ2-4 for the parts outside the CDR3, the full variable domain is DAGVTQSPTHLIKTRGQQVTLRCSPKSGHDTVSWYQQALGQGPQFIFQYYEEEERQRGNFPDRFSGHQFPNYSSELNVNALLLGDSALYLCASSLGGGATYIQYFGAGTRLSVL.